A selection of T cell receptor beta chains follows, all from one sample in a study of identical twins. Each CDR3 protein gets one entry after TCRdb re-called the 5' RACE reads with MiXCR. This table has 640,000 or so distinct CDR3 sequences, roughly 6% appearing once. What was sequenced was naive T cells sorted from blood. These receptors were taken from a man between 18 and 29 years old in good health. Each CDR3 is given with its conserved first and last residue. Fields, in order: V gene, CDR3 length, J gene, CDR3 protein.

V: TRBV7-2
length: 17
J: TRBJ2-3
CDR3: CASSLRVTSGGTDTQYF

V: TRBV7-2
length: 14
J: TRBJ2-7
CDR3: CASSLRPSFYEQYF

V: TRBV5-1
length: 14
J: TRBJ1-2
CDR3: CASSPRQARYGYTF

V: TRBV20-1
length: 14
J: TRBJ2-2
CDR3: CSASILDNTGELFF

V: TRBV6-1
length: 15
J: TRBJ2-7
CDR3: CASSEAGTKVHEQYF

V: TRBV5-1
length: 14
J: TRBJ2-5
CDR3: CASSLVAGKETQYF

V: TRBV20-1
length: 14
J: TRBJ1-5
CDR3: CSAPQGGSNQPQHF

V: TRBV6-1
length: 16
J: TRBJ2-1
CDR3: CASSSRLAAVGSEQFF

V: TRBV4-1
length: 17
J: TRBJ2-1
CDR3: CASSRDLFIEGGNEQFF

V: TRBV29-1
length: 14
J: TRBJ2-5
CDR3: CSVAASGSGETQYF

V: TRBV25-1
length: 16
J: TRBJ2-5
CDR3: CASSELALAGQETQYF

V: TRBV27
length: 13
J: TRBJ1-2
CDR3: CASSNQGIYGYTF

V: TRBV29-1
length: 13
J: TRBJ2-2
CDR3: CSAGGTAGGELFF

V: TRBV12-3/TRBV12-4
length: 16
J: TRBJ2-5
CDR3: CASSFFASVYQETQYF

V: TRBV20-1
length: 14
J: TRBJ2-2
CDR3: CSASGTSYTGELFF

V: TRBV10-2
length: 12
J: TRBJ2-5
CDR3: CASGLAGETQYF

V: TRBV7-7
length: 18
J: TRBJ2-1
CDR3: CASSLDTGLAGAYNEQFF

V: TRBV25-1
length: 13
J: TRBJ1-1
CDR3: CASRDRLDTEAFF

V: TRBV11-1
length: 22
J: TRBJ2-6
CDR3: CASSLASPRTGLGSSGANVLTF

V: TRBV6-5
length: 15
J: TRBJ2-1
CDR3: CASSYLPSSYNEQFF

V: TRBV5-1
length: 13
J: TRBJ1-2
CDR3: CASSLGQHEGYTF

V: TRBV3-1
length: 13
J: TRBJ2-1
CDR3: CASSQGTISEQFF

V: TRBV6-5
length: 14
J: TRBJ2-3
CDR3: CASSYLLVADTQYF

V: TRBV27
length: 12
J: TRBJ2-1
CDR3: CASSVIVGEQFF

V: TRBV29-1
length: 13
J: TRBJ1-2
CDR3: CSVGVREGYGYTF

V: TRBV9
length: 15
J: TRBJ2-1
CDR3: CASSPGTRVYNEQFF

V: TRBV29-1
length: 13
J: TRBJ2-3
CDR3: CSVDRGRPDTQYF

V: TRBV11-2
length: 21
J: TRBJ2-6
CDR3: CASSLVLAPKKTSSGANVLTF

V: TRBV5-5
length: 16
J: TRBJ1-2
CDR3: CASSLAFGQDFRSYTF

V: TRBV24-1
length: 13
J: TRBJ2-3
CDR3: CATNSWSTDTQYF

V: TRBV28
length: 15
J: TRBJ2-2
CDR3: CASSSPGVDTGELFF

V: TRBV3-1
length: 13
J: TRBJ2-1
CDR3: CASAPLGGHEQFF

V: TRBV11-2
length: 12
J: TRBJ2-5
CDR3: CASSNLPTTQYF

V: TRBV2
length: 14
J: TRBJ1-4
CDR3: CASSGDRADEKLFF

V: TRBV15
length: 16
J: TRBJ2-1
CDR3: CATSRAAGVSYNEQFF

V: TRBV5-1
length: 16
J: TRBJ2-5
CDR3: CASSLERPSGKETQYF

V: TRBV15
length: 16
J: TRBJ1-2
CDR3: CATSRDIVSGPYGYTF

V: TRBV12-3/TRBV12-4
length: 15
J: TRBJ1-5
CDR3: CASTPGQGAGQPQHF

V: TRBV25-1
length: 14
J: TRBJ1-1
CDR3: CASSVGQTNTEAFF

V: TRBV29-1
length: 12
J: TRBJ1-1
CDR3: CSVNRLNTEAFF

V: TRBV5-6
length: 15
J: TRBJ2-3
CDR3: CASILHRGYTDTQYF

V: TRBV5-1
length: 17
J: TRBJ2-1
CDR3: CASSLRTSGRKNNEQFF

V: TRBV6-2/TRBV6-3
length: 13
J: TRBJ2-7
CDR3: CASSGVGGSEQYF

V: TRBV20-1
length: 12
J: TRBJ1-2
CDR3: CSARGGNYGYTF

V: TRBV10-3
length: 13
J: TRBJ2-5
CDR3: CAISDSKQETQYF

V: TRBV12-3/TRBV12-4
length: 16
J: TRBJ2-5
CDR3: CASTLAGALSQETQYF

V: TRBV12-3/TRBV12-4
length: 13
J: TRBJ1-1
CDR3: CASSIKMNTEAFF

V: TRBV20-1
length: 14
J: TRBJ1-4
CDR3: CSAYRVSPNEKLFF

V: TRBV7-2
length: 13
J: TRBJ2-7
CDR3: CASSLATPYEQYF

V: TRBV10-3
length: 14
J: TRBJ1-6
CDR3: CATAGTDNNSPLHF

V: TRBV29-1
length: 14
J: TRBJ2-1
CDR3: CSVHGRSSYNEQFF

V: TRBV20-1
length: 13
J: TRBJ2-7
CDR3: CSARAVNAYEQYF

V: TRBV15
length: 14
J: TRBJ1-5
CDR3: CATSRGTGGQPQHF

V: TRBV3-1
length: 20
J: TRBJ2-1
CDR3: CASSPPRVGSGFQANNEQFF

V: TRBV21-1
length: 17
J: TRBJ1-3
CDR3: CASSKDPGLYLGNTIYF

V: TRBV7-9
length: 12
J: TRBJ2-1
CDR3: CASSLKGSEQFF

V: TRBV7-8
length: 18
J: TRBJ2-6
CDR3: CASSLVLARLSGANVLTF

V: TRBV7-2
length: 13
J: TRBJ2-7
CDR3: CASSSILGQGPYF

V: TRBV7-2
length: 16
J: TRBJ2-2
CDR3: CASSPLGARGAGELFF

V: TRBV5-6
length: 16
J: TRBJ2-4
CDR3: CASSLTQGEGKNIQYF